A selection of T cell receptor beta chains follows, all from one sample in a study of shared clonotypes between healthy human individuals. Only in-frame clones appear in the TCRdb table, and some are missing; sequencing was by immunoSEQ multiplex PCR. The sample records 2 million to 3 million clones, approximately 94% being singletons. Input material: naive CD4+ T cells from PBMCs. Receptors originate from a man younger than 30 in good health. Some clones in this sample may be carry-over from other donors' samples. Both conserved end residues are part of each CDR3. A D gene is named only where the DNA matches it firmly. Clone size is shown for a subset of rows, as once, few, many or a class of expanded clone.

clone size	J gene	D gene	V gene	CDR3 protein	CDR3 DNA
NA	TRBJ2-7	NA	TRBV5-5	CASSPTVGKDEQYF	TGTGCCAGCAGCCCCACTGTTGGGAAGGACGAGCAGTACTTC
NA	TRBJ2-2	NA	TRBV5-1	CASTVRPSVLGDTGELFF	TGCGCCAGCACCGTAAGACCATCCGTGCTTGGCGACACCGGGGAGCTGTTTTTT
NA	TRBJ2-1	NA	TRBV21-1	CASSRWTASYNEQFF	TGTGCCAGCAGCCGATGGACGGCTTCCTACAATGAGCAGTTCTTC
NA	TRBJ1-2	NA	TRBV7-9	CASSLARAGRGYGYTF	TGTGCCAGCAGCTTAGCGCGTGCAGGCCGGGGCTATGGCTACACCTTC
once	TRBJ2-1	TRBD2	TRBV9	CASSNRLAAYNEQFF	TGTGCCAGCAGCAACCGACTAGCGGCTTACAATGAGCAGTTCTTC
NA	TRBJ2-1	NA	TRBV20-1	CSARDQREQFF	TGCAGTGCTAGAGATCAGAGGGAGCAGTTCTTC
NA	TRBJ2-1	TRBD2	TRBV9	CASSEGLAGGEEQFF	TGTGCCAGCAGCGAGGGACTAGCGGGAGGCGAGGAGCAGTTCTTC
NA	TRBJ2-1	NA	TRBV7-3	CASSSKRSDYNEQFF	TGTGCCAGCAGCTCCAAGCGGAGCGATTACAATGAGCAGTTCTTC
NA	TRBJ2-5	NA	TRBV28	CASSSQRAGETQYF	TGTGCCAGCAGTTCACAGAGGGCGGGGGAGACCCAGTACTTC
NA	TRBJ2-7	NA	TRBV5-1	CASKSGPLEGIEQYF	TGCGCCAGCAAGTCTGGCCCATTGGAAGGGATCGAGCAGTACTTC
NA	TRBJ2-7	NA	TRBV6-6	CASSYGGTQGTYEQYF	TGTGCCAGCAGTTACGGTGGGACCCAGGGAACCTACGAGCAGTACTTC
NA	TRBJ1-5	NA	TRBV10-2	CASSEDGRFNQPQHF	TGCGCCAGCAGTGAAGATGGACGGTTCAATCAGCCCCAGCATTTT
NA	TRBJ1-4	NA	TRBV6-6	CASCARGFEKLFF	TGTGCCAGCTGTGCTAGAGGGTTTGAAAAACTGTTTTTT
NA	TRBJ2-1	NA	TRBV7-3	CASSQTRFSYNEQFF	TGTGCCAGCAGCCAGACTAGGTTCTCCTACAATGAGCAGTTCTTC
NA	TRBJ2-1	TRBD2	TRBV28	CASSDLAGGGEQFF	TGTGCCAGCAGTGACCTAGCGGGAGGGGGTGAGCAGTTCTTC
NA	TRBJ2-7	NA	TRBV4-1	CASSQVNIKVDEQYF	TGCGCCAGCAGCCAAGTAAATATTAAGGTGGACGAGCAGTACTTC
once	TRBJ2-5	NA	TRBV7-3	CASSLSFGGQETQYF	TGTGCCAGCAGCTTAAGTTTTGGAGGGCAAGAGACCCAGTACTTC
NA	TRBJ1-4	NA	TRBV25-1	CASSRTDSNEKLFF	TGTGCCAGCAGCCGGACAGACAGCAATGAAAAACTGTTTTTT
NA	TRBJ1-3	NA	TRBV6-1	CASKSPGPNTIYF	TGTGCCAGCAAATCCCCGGGGCCGAACACCATATATTTT
few	TRBJ1-1	TRBD1	TRBV30	CAWSVQRGQEMNTEAFF	TGTGCCTGGAGTGTACAGAGGGGACAGGAGATGAACACTGAAGCTTTCTTT
NA	TRBJ2-2	TRBD1	TRBV19	CASSDRGQTGELFF	TGTGCCAGTAGTGACAGGGGGCAGACCGGGGAGCTGTTTTTT
NA	TRBJ2-7	NA	TRBV4-3	CASRQNHQGTYEQYF	TGCGCCAGCAGACAAAATCACCAGGGCACCTACGAGCAGTACTTC
NA	TRBJ2-7	NA	TRBV28	CASSLAGAVTGEQYF	TGTGCCAGCAGTCTCGCCGGTGCGGTGACTGGCGAGCAGTACTTC
NA	TRBJ2-1	NA	TRBV6-1	CASREHNEQFF	TGTGCCAGCAGGGAGCACAATGAGCAGTTCTTC
NA	TRBJ1-1	TRBD1	TRBV6-4	CASSKEPRQGFMNTEAFF	TGTGCCAGCAGTAAAGAACCGCGACAGGGTTTCATGAACACTGAAGCTTTCTTT
NA	TRBJ2-1	NA	TRBV5-1	CASSFKRSTYNEQFF	TGCGCCAGCAGCTTCAAGCGGTCGACCTACAATGAGCAGTTCTTC
few	TRBJ1-4	TRBD1	TRBV18	CASSPNLPGQGASQLFF	TGTGCCAGCTCACCAAATCTCCCTGGACAGGGGGCAAGTCAACTGTTTTTT
few	TRBJ2-3	NA	TRBV7-2	CASSRSTDTQYF	TGTGCCAGCAGCCGTAGCACAGATACGCAGTATTTT
NA	TRBJ2-6	NA	TRBV6-6	CASIPPGAGANVLTF	TGTGCCAGCATCCCACCGGGGGCTGGGGCCAACGTCCTGACTTTC
NA	TRBJ1-1	TRBD1	TRBV4-2	CASSQAPPDRGWNTEAFF	TGTGCCAGCAGCCAAGCTCCCCCGGACAGGGGGTGGAACACTGAAGCTTTCTTT